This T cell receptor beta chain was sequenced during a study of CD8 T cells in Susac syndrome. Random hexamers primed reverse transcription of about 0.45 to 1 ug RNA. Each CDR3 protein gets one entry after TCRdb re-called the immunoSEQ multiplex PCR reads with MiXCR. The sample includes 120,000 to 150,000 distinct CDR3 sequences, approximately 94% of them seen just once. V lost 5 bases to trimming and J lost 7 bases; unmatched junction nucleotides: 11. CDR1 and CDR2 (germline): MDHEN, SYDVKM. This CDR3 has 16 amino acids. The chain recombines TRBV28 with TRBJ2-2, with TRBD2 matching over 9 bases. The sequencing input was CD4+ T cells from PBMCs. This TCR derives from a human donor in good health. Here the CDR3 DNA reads TGTGCCAGCAGTATGCCGGGACTAGCATGGGACGGGGAGCTGTTTTTT. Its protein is CASSMPGLAWDGELFF.